These 14 T cell receptor beta chains share one sample of origin, sequenced in a study of T cells in Graves' hyperthyroidism and ophthalmopathy. Amplification targeted TCR beta CDR3 regions from RNA transcripts. TCR CDR3 underwent first-round RT-PCR with the HTBI primer set. TCRdb itself ran the multiplex PCR reads through MiXCR, one entry per CDR3 protein. The table records 400,000 or so distinct CDR3 sequences, 13% to 15% of them present only once. The specimen was blood. Receptor source: a woman aged 60-75 years with Graves' ophthalmopathy.

Many counts were recorded for this clonotype. The J gene is TRBJ2-3, the V gene TRBV7-9, with 11 bases that match TRBD2. CDR1 and CDR2 from the germline V gene are SEHNR and FQNEAQ (reference sequence). This CDR3 has 16 amino acids. The J segment lost 4 bases and the V segment lost 5 bases, leaving 8 bases of the junction unmatched. DNA for the CDR3: TGTGCCAGCAGCGCCACTAGCGGGAGATTCGCAGATACGCAGTATTTT. Protein sequence: CASSATSGRFADTQYF. Drawing the rest from reference TRBV7-9 and TRBJ2-3, the complete variable domain is DTGVSQNPRHKITKRGQNVTFRCDPISEHNRLYWYRQTLGQGPEFLTYFQNEAQLEKSRLLSDRFSAERPKGSFSTLEIQRTEQGDSAMYLCASSATSGRFADTQYFGPGTRLTVL.

This clonotype has a count of ten or more. This CDR3 reads CASSQDSTAREQYF. The CDR3 DNA sequence: TGTGCCAGCAGCCAGGATTCCACAGCGAGGGAGCAGTATTTT. The chain uses TRBV3-1 and TRBJ2-3; TRBD2 might be the D (5 bases). This CDR3 is 14 amino acids long. In germline, CDR1 is LGHDT, CDR2 YNNKEL (reference sequence). The V end was cut by 3 bases, the J end by 11 bases, with 18 bases between.

The chain couples TRBV30 to TRBJ2-3; D is unclear. The germline gives CDR1 GTSNPN, CDR2 SVGIG (reference sequence). The CDR3 runs 11 residues. The germline V and J ends were trimmed by 0 bases and 7 bases, with 5 bases remaining between them. The CDR3 region has the DNA TGTGCCTGGAGTGTTGTATATACGCAGTATTTT. Its translation: CAWSVVYTQYF.

This clonotype was observed a few times. V usage is TRBV5-1 and J usage is TRBJ2-7; 9 bases map to TRBD2. V lost 0 bases and J lost 1; bases outside the gene matches: 2. CDR3 length: 15 residues. Germline V gene sequence: CDR1 SGHRS, CDR2 YFSETQ. Here the CDR3 reads CASSLVAGASYEQYF. The CDR3 nucleotides are TGCGCCAGCAGCTTGGTAGCGGGAGCTTCCTACGAGCAGTACTTC.

This clonotype counts as medium-sized. The chain has TRBV11-2 and TRBJ2-7, with 8 bases lining up with TRBD1. The CDR3 runs to 15 residues. Germline values: CDR1 SGHAT, CDR2 FQNNGV. The V gene end was trimmed by 5 bases and the J gene end by 0 bases; junction bases not matched to a gene: 6. The CDR3 DNA reads TGTGCCAGCAGCGGACAGGGAACCACCTCCTACGAGCAGTACTTC. Amino acids: CASSGQGTTSYEQYF.

On this clonotype: A much larger clonotype is one base distant, so this may be a read error. This chain connects TRBV6-5 to TRBJ2-2; D is undetermined. From germline, CDR1 is MNHEY and CDR2 SVGAGI. CDR3 size: 15 residues. In nucleotides, the CDR3 is TGTGCCAGCAATTACCGCACGCCGAACACCGGGGAGCTGTTTTTT. The encoded protein is CASNYRTPNTGELFF.

This clonotype showed up many times. The V call is TRBV15, the J call TRBJ1-5; 10 bases line up with TRBD1. There are 17 residues in the CDR3. J gave up 2 bases and V 6 bases, and 10 bases lay outside the gene matches. Germline loops: CDR1 LNHNV, CDR2 YYDKDF (reference sequence). The CDR3 spells CATRQEPGTGGNQPQHF. The CDR3 coding sequence is TGTGCCACCAGGCAAGAACCCGGGACAGGGGGCAATCAGCCCCAGCATTTT.

This clonotype was seen only a few times. A junction boundary mismatches the germline segment, possibly from a read error. The V call is TRBV28, the J call TRBJ2-1; possibly TRBD2 for D (6 bases). The CDR3 totals 15 residues. Per the germline V gene, CDR1 is MDHEN and CDR2 is SYDVKM. In DNA, the CDR3 is TGTGCCAGCAGTTTTCCCGGGAGCTCCTACAATGAGCAGTCCTTC. The encoded protein is CASSFPGSSYNEQSF.

The CDR3 reads CASSITGAYEQYF. The DNA of the CDR3 is TGTGCCAGTAGTATAACAGGGGCCTACGAGCAGTACTTC. This sequence joins TRBV19 and TRBJ2-7; the match to TRBD1 covers 7 bases. In germline, CDR1 is LNHDA, CDR2 SQIVND (reference sequence). V gave up 2 bases and J gave up 2 bases; unmatched junction bases: 0. The CDR3 runs to 13 residues.

This clonotype was detected only a few times. The rearrangement uses TRBV29-1 and TRBJ1-1; a possible D gene is TRBD1 (6 bases). Trimming removed 6 bases at V and 0 bases at J, with 11 bases between. Germline V gene data show CDR1 as SQVTM and CDR2 as ANQGSEA. The CDR3 runs 13 residues. The CDR3 region has the DNA TGCAGCGTGGGGGGACAAATGAACACTGAAGCTTTCTTT. Translated, it gives CSVGGQMNTEAFF.

This clonotype was seen a few times. The chain recombines TRBV7-9 with TRBJ2-3; TRBD2 agrees at 8 bases. This CDR3 is built from 14 residues. Germline CDR1 is SEHNR and CDR2 is FQNEAQ (reference sequence). J lost 6 bases, V lost 7 bases, and 9 bases had no gene match. CDR3 in DNA: TGTGCCAGCACCTGGATAGCGGGGCCGGATACGCAGTATTTT. It yields the protein CASTWIAGPDTQYF.

This chain links TRBV30 with TRBJ2-1; 8 bases fit TRBD2. CDR1 is GTSNPN, CDR2 SVGIG, per germline (reference sequence). V shed 3 bases, J shed 6 bases, and the junction held 4 bases outside the gene matches. CDR3 length equals 13 residues. CDR3 DNA: TGTGCCTGGAGAAGCGGGAGAGGCAATGAGCAGTTCTTC. It translates to CAWRSGRGNEQFF.

This chain joins TRBV24-1 and TRBJ2-1; the match to TRBD2 covers 9 bases. CDR3 length: 16 residues. The J segment lost 7 bases and the V segment lost 10 bases, leaving 16 bases of the junction unmatched. CDR1 and CDR2 from the germline V gene are KGHDR and SFDVKD. The CDR3 is CATEGRLAGQQNEQFF. The CDR3 DNA reads as TGTGCCACGGAGGGTAGGCTAGCGGGACAGCAGAATGAGCAGTTCTTC.

The J gene is TRBJ2-1, the V gene TRBV5-1; TRBD1 agrees at 8 bases. The V gene end was trimmed by 4 bases and the J gene end by 10 bases; junction bases not matched to a gene: 16. Per germline, CDR1 SGHRS and CDR2 YFSETQ. The CDR3 contains 16 residues. The CDR3 coding sequence is TGCGCCAGCAGCCAGGAGGTCGGGACAGGAGGTTTGGAGCAGTTCTTC. Its translation is CASSQEVGTGGLEQFF.